The 7 T cell receptor beta chains given below trace back to one sample, sequenced in a study of T cell repertoires in cytomegalovirus infection. TCRdb re-called the reads through MiXCR, storing one row per CDR3 protein. The sample lists about 920,000 distinct CDR3 sequences, 30% to 40% occurring once. Their specific antigens are unknown. Sequenced here: cultured CD8+ T cells from PBMCs, sampled from culture after CMV antigen stimulation. The receptors were gathered from a human donor in good health (CMV status not recorded). Some clones in this sample may be carry-over from other donors' samples.

A few counts support this clonotype. The chain carries TRBV12-3 or TRBV12-4 and TRBJ1-5; D call uncertain. The ends were cut back, 5 bases at V and 5 bases at J, with 16 bases in the middle. CDR3 length: 15 amino acids. The CDR3 protein is CASSPVGQLDQPQHF. In DNA form, the CDR3 reads TGTGCCAGCAGTCCCGTTGGCCAGCTTGATCAGCCCCAGCATTTT.

J is TRBJ2-5 and V is TRBV5-1, with a tentative D call TRBD1 (6 bases). Germline CDR1 and CDR2: SGHRS and YFSETQ. V lost 2 bases to trimming and J lost 5 bases, with 16 bases between them. The CDR3 spans 15 residues. This CDR3 is CASSLVLQGTETQYF. The CDR3, as DNA: TGCGCCAGCAGCTTAGTCCTACAGGGTACGGAGACCCAGTACTTC. Looking up the rest from reference TRBV5-1 and TRBJ2-5 gives the full variable domain: KAGVTQTPRYLIKTRGQQVTLSCSPISGHRSVSWYQQTPGQGLQFLFEYFSETQRNKGNFPGRFSGRQFSNSRSEMNVSTLELGDSALYLCASSLVLQGTETQYFGPGTRLLVL.

The chain links TRBV6-2 or TRBV6-3 to TRBJ2-3; maybe TRBD1 (5 bases). The CDR3 loop spans 14 amino acids. V lost 6 bases and J lost 6, with 16 bases in between. The V gene's germline CDR1 is MNHEY and CDR2 SVGEGT. CDR3 residues: CASRNRRILDTQYF. CDR3 bases: TGTGCCAGCAGAAACAGGAGAATCCTCGATACGCAGTATTTT.

This clonotype has more than one count but fewer than ten. V gene TRBV27 combines with J gene TRBJ1-6; D might be TRBD1 (6 bases). The CDR3 length is 18 residues. Germline V gene data show CDR1 as MNHEY and CDR2 as SMNVEV (reference sequence). V dropped 4 bases and J dropped 3 bases, with 19 bases sitting between them. The CDR3 DNA reads TGTGCCAGCAGTTCTTACGGGCCAAAGGGGGTCTATAATTCACCCCTCCACTTT. Translating it yields CASSSYGPKGVYNSPLHF.

The table lists this clonotype with a count of one. This chain uses TRBV12-3 or TRBV12-4 with TRBJ1-2, with TRBD1 matching over 8 bases. This CDR3 contains 11 residues. The junction had 4 bases not matched to a gene; V was cut back by 10 bases and J by 6 bases. This chain's CDR3 is CAIRQGNGYTF. The CDR3 coding sequence is TGTGCCATTAGACAGGGGAATGGCTACACCTTC.

This clonotype has only a few counts. The chain employs TRBV6-1 and TRBJ1-5; D may be TRBD1 (5 bases). The germline V gene has CDR1 MNHNS and CDR2 SASEGT. V was clipped by 5 bases and J by 6 bases, with 17 bases between them. This CDR3 region has 15 residues. CDR3: CASSTDWGRFQPQHF. CDR3 coding DNA: TGTGCCAGCAGTACAGACTGGGGCCGGTTTCAGCCCCAGCATTTT.

This clonotype was recorded at least ten times. The V call is TRBV4-1, the J call TRBJ2-2; no firm D call. CDR3 length: 14 residues. The V end lost 1 base, the J end lost 5 bases, and 8 bases lay between the germline ends. CDR1 and CDR2 from the germline V gene are MGHRA and YSYEKL. CDR3 sequence (DNA): TGCGCCAGCAGCCAAGCGGTAGGGACCGGGGAGCTGTTTTTT. Its protein product is CASSQAVGTGELFF.